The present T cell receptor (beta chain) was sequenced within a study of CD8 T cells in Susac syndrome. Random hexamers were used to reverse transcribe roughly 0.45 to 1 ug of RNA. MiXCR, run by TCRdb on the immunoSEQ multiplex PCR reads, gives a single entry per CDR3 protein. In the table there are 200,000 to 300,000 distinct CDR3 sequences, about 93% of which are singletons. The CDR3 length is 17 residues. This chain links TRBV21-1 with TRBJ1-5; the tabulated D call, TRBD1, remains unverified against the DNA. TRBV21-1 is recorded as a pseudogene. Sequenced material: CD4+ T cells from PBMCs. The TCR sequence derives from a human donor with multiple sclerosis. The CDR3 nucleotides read TGTGCCAGCAGCGATCCGTGGGGCCACAGGGTTGATCAGCCCCAGCATTTT. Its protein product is CASSDPWGHRVDQPQHF.